This TCR beta chain emerged from a study of T cells in Graves' hyperthyroidism and ophthalmopathy. Amplified regions were TCR beta CDR3 sequences from RNA transcripts. Carried out on the TCR CDR3, a first-round RT-PCR used the HTBI primer set. Via MiXCR, TCRdb re-called the multiplex PCR reads, giving one row per CDR3 protein. Here the sample spans 270,000 or so distinct CDR3 sequences, 15% being singletons. Per germline, CDR1 DFQATT and CDR2 SNEGSKA (reference sequence). This CDR3 spans 12 amino acids. The V end lost 5 bases, the J end lost 3 bases, and 8 bases lay between the germline ends. This clonotype was recorded many times. The study based diagnoses on clinical symptoms, serum thyroxine and TRAb, thyroid ultrasound and orbital computed tomography. The sample of blood was obtained at first hyperthyroidism diagnosis (before any ophthalmopathy symptoms). Fresh 10 ml peripheral blood yielded PBMCs.

This sequence was found in a woman between 45 and 65 years old with Graves' hyperthyroidism that later progressed to Graves' ophthalmopathy. Sequenced sample: blood. The chain couples TRBV20-1 to TRBJ2-1; no firm D call. In DNA form, the CDR3 reads TGCAGTGCTGGAGTTGTCTACAATGAGCAGTTCTTC. Protein sequence: CSAGVVYNEQFF.